The source of this T cell receptor beta chain is a study of Graves' ophthalmopathy and Graves' hyperthyroidism. Study details: Peripheral blood sampling occurred at initial diagnosis, before any treatment.

The CDR3 contains 15 residues. Trimming at V came to 2 bases and at J to 4 bases, leaving 6 bases not matched to a gene. Germline CDR1 is MNHNS and CDR2 is SASEGT. Using RNA transcripts, the TCR beta CDR3 regions were amplified. The first-round RT-PCR employed HTBI primers together with the Qiagen OneStep RT-PCR kit. A multiplex PCR was then performed as the second round. In TCRdb, the multiplex PCR reads were re-called with MiXCR into one record per CDR3 protein. The sample contains approximately 330,000 distinct CDR3 sequences, about a sixth of which appear only once. This clonotype was seen ten or more times. If patients had other autoimmune diseases, uncontrolled infections, pregnancy or lactation, they were excluded. Clinical symptoms, serum thyroxine, TRAb, thyroid ultrasound and orbital computed tomography determined diagnosis. Someone took the PBMCs out of more than 8.5 ml of fresh peripheral blood.

The receptor comes from an adult man with Graves' ophthalmopathy. The rearrangement links TRBV6-1 to TRBJ1-2; 8 positions match TRBD1. Sequencing was performed on peripheral blood. The CDR3 here is CASSEQSGTGYGYTF. The CDR3 DNA sequence: TGTGCCAGCAGTGAACAGTCCGGGACAGGCTATGGCTACACCTTC.